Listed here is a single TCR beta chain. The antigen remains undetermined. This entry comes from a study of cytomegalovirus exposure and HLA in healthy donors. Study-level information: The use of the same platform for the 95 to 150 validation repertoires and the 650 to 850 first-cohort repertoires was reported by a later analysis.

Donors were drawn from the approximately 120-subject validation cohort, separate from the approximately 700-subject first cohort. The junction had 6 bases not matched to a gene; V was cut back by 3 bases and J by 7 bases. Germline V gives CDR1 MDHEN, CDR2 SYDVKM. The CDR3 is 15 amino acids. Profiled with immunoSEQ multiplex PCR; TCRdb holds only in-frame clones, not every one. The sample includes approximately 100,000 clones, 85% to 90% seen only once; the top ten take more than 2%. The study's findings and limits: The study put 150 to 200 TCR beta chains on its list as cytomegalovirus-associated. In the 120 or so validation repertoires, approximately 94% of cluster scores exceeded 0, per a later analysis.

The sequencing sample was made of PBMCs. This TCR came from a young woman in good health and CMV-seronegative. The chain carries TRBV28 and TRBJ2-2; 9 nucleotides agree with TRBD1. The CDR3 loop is CASSFWDRVNGELFF. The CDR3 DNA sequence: TGTGCCAGCAGTTTTTGGGACAGGGTTAACGGGGAGCTGTTTTTT.